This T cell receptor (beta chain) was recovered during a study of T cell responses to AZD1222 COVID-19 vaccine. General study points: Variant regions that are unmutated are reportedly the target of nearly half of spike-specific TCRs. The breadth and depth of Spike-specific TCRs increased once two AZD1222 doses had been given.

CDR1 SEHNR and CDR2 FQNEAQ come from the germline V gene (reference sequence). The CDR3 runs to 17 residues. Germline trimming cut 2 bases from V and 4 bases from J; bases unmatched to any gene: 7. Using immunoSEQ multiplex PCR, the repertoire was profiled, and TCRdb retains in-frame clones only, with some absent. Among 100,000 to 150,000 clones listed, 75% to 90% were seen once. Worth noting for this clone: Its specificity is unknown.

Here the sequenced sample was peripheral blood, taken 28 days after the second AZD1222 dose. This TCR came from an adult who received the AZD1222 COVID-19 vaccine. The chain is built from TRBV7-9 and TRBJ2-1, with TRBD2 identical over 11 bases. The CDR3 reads CASSLKRLAGIYNEQFF. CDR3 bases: TGTGCCAGCAGCTTAAAACGACTAGCGGGGATTTACAATGAGCAGTTCTTC.